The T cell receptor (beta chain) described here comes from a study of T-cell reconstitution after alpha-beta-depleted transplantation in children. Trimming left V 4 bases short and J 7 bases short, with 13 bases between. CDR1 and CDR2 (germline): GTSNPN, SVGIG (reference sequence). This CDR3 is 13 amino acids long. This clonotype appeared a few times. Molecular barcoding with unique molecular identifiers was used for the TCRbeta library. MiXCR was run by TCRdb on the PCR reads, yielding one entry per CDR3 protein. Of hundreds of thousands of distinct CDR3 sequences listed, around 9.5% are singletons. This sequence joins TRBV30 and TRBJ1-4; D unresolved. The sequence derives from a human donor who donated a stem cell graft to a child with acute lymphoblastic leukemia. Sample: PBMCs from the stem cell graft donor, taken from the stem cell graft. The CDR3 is CAWTKTGREKLFF. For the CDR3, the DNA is TGTGCCTGGACCAAAACCGGGCGTGAAAAACTGTTTTTT.